The sequence of this T cell receptor (beta chain) was determined in a study of patients and donors after allogeneic stem cell transplantation. TCRdb processed the RT-PCR reads anew with MiXCR; each CDR3 protein has one entry. The top ten clones hold about 6% of a sample with 920,000 or so distinct CDR3 sequences, approximately 18% of them seen once. This clonotype was seen only a few times. This CDR3 contains 13 residues. The germline CDR1 and CDR2 sequences are KGHDR and SFDVKD. V lost 2 bases, J lost 4 bases, and 7 bases lay in between. The receptor's source is a human donor who was either an allogeneic HSCT recipient or a stem cell or donor lymphocyte infusion donor (not recorded which). It is not recorded whose cells these are; they may come from a transplant donor. V gene TRBV24-1 combines with J gene TRBJ2-5; D is uncertain. What was sequenced was blood, either unsorted or a sorted T cell fraction (not recorded which). CDR3 coding DNA: TGTGCCACCAGTGATTCGGTCGGAGAGACCCAGTACTTC. Translating it yields CATSDSVGETQYF.